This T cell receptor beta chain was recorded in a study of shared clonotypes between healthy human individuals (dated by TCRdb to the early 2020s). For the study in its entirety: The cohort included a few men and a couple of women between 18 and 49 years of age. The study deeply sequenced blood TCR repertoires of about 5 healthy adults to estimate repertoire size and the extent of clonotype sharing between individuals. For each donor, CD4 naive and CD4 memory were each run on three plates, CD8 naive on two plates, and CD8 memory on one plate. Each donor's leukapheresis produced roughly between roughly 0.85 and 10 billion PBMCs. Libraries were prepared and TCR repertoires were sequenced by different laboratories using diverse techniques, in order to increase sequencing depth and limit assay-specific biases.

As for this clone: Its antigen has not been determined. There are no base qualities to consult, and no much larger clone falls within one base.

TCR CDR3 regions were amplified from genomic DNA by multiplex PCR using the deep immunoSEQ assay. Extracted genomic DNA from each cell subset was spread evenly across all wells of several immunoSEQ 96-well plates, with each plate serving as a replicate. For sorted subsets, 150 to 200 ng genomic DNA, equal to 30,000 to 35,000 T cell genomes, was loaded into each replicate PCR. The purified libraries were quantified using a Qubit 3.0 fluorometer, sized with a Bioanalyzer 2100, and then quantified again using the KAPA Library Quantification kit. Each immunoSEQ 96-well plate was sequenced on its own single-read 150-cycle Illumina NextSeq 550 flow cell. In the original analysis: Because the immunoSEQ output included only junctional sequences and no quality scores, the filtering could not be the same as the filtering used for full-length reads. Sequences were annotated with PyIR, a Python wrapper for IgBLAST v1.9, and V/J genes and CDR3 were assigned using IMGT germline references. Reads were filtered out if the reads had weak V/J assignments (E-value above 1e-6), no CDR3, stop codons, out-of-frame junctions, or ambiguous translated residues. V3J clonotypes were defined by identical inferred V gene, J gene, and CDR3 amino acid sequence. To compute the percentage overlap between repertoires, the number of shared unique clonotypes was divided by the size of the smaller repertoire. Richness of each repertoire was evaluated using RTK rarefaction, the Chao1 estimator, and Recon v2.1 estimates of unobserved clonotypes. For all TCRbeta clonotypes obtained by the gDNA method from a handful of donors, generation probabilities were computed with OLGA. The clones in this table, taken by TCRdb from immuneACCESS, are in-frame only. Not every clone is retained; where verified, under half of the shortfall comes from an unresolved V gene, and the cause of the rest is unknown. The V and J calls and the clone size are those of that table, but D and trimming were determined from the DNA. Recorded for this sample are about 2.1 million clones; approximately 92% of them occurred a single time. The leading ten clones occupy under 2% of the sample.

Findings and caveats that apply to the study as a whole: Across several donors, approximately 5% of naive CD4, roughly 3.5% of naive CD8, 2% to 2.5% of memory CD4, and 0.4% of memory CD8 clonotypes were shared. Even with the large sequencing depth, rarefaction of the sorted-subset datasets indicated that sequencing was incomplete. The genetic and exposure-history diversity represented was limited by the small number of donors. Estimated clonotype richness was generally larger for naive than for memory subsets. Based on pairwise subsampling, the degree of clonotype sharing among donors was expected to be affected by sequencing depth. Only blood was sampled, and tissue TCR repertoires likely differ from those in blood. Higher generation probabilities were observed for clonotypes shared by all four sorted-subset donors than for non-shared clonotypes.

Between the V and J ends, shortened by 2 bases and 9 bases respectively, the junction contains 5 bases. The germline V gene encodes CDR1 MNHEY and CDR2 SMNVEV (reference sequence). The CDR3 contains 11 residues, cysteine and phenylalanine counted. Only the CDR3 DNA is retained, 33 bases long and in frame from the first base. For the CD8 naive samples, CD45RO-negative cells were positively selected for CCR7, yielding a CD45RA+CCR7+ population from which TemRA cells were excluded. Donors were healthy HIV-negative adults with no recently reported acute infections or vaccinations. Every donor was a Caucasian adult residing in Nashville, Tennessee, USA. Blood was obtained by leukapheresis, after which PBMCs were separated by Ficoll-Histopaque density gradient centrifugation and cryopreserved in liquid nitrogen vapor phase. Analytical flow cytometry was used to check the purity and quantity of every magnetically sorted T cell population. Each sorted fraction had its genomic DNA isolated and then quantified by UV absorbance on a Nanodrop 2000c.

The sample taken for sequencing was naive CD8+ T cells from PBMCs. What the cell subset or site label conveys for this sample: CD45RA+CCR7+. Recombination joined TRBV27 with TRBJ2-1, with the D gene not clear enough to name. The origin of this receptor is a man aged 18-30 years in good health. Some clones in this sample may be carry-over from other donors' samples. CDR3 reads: CASSLIGEQFF. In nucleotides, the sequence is TGTGCCAGCAGTTTAATCGGTGAGCAGTTCTTC.